This T cell receptor (beta chain) emerged from a study of T cell responses to AZD1222 COVID-19 vaccine (dated by TCRdb to about 2021). For the wider study: Because spike-specific TCR depth and breadth did not differ between the two schedules, AZD1222 recipients who got a second dose at roughly 4 weeks were pooled with those who got a second dose at roughly 12 weeks. TCR sequencing covered more than 230 trial participants: roughly 200 given two doses of AZD1222 and 26 given two doses of MenACWY control vaccine. Trial participants were enrolled into age subgroups of 18-55, 56-69 and 70-plus years, which contained around 150, 28 and 57 TCR-sequenced participants, respectively. The paper as a whole reports these results and caveats: No day 14 peak-response samples were available, so repertoires were characterized only after the peak T cell response. Spike-specific TCR breadth and depth rose significantly after two AZD1222 doses compared with day 0 and with MenACWY recipients. Only five to seven AZD1222 recipients were SARS-CoV-2 seropositive at baseline, limiting conclusions about previously exposed vaccinees. CD4 TCRs associated with the vaccine covered the entire spike protein, and the dominant responses were in regions 160-218 and 743-854. Epitopes outside the regions mutated in the B.1.351 and B.1.1.7 variants were reportedly recognized by nearly half of the unique spike-specific TCRs. The 56-69-year group was small, and its depth increase did not reach significance, likely because of low power. Most participants were white British and females outnumbered males, and the authors suggested that clonal diversity may have been underestimated.

The CDR3 regions of human TCRbeta chains were analyzed by immunosequencing. On the study's bioinformatics: Repertoire TCRs were matched against a reference library of SARS-CoV-2-specific TCRs generated with the MIRA antigen-specificity platform. Breadth meant the fraction of unique TCRs that were SARS-CoV-2-associated, whereas depth meant the fraction of total T cells that were SARS-CoV-2-associated. Using the MIRA data, each spike-specific TCR was assigned both to the spike region to which the TCR was reactive and to a CD4 or CD8 class. Log10-transformed breadth and depth values were compared by one-way ANOVA with Sidak's multiple comparisons tests. Imported from immuneACCESS, the table was reduced by TCRdb to in-frame sequences with V and J called. These copies leave out some clones; in studies compared against another copy, an unresolved V gene accounts for under half, and the cause of the remainder is not known. The DNA was the basis for D and trimming; V, J and clone size are from that table. A total of roughly 150,000 clones appear in this sample, roughly 89% of them only once. Around 5.4% of the sample belongs to the ten largest clones.

About this clone itself: Its cognate antigen has yet to be identified. There are no base qualities to consult, and no much larger clone falls within one base.

The time point label corresponds to: baseline before first vaccination. Samples from vaccinated people were obtained from the UK trials COV001 and COV002, which included a single-blind randomized controlled phase 2/3 trial of AZD1222 (ChAdOx1 nCoV-19) in healthy adults. For TCRbeta chain sequencing, PBMC samples were collected from trial participants at day 0 and at day 28 after the second dose. Sequenced material: peripheral blood, taken on day 0 of AZD1222 vaccination. The sequence derives from an adult in good health.

The sequence in DNA is TGCGCCAGCAGCCAAGAGACGGGCCCGGGAGATACCGTGGGGCTGGATACGCAGTATTTT. Its protein is CASSQETGPGDTVGLDTQYF. The chain is assembled from TRBV4-3 and TRBJ2-3; D gene: possibly TRBD2, on 6 matching bases. V gives up 0 bases and J gives up 6 bases, and the segment between their germline ends measures 28 bases. CDR1 and CDR2 are read off the germline V gene as LGHNA and YSLEER. The CDR3 starts with the cysteine, ends with the phenylalanine, and has 20 residues. Just the 60-base CDR3 DNA is kept, in frame starting at base 1.